Presented here are 2 T cell receptor beta chains from one specimen sequenced in a study of shared clonotypes between healthy human individuals. Profiled with immunoSEQ multiplex PCR; TCRdb holds only in-frame clones, not every one. The repertoire holds approximately 740,000 clones, with almost 95% as singletons. CD45RO-negative cells were positively selected for CCR7, leaving out terminally differentiated effector memory CD45RA+ cells. The material sequenced was naive CD8+ T cells sorted from blood. The receptors were gathered from a man in his thirties or forties in good health.

This clone was counted a single time. This chain links TRBV7-9 with TRBJ1-2, with no clear D. V lost 5 bases, J lost 10 bases, and 17 bases lay in between. CDR1 and CDR2 from the germline V gene are SEHNR and FQNEAQ (reference sequence). This CDR3 contains 13 residues. This CDR3 reads CASSPSRLDDYTF. The DNA for the CDR3 is TGTGCCAGCAGCCCTAGCAGGTTAGACGACTACACCTTC.

In regard to this clone: Other nucleotide sequences in the sample specify the same CDR3. The chain couples TRBV27 to TRBJ2-7, with no clear D. The germline V gene encodes CDR1 MNHEY and CDR2 SMNVEV (reference sequence). The length of the CDR3 is 13 residues. V lost 2 bases to trimming and J lost 3 bases, with 8 bases between them. The CDR3 loop is CASSLKDSYEQYF. Written as DNA, the CDR3 is TGTGCCAGCAGTTTAAAGGATAGCTACGAGCAGTACTTC.